One sample yielded the 21 T cell receptor beta chains listed below, sequenced in a study of blood T cells in healthy people across ages. Combining a sample-barcoded 5' primer with a J-beta primer mix, a second PCR ran for 7 to 11 cycles. TCRdb passed the 5' RACE reads through MiXCR, listing each CDR3 protein once. The sample records just over 800,000 distinct CDR3 sequences, around 62% being singletons. Specimen: blood. The receptors shown here come from a young man in good health.

The chain carries TRBV13 and TRBJ1-2; tentative D call: TRBD1 (6 bases). Germline loops: CDR1 PRHDT, CDR2 FYEKMQ (reference sequence). CDR3 length equals 18 residues. The germline V and J ends were trimmed by 6 bases and 8 bases, with 31 bases remaining between them. In DNA, the CDR3 is TGTGCCAGCAGTCAGATGCCCTCGACAGGACTTACCTCCTGGGGCTACACCTTC. This translates into CASSQMPSTGLTSWGYTF. The full variable domain, completed using reference TRBV13 and TRBJ1-2, is AAGVIQSPRHLIKEKRETATLKCYPIPRHDTVYWYQQGPGQDPQFLISFYEKMQSDKGSIPDRFSAQQFSDYHSELNMSSLELGDSALYFCASSQMPSTGLTSWGYTFGSGTRLTVV.

The chain is built from TRBV7-9 and TRBJ2-7, with a possible D match to TRBD1 (5 bases). The CDR3 runs 12 residues. Germline V CDR1 and CDR2: SEHNR, FQNEAQ (reference sequence). Trimming left V 6 bases short and J 5 bases short, with 11 bases between. The CDR3 region is CASRHRYHEQYF. The CDR3 DNA is TGTGCCAGCAGGCACAGGTACCACGAGCAGTACTTC.

This clonotype occurred many times. In DNA, the CDR3 is TGCAGTGCGATCAAAGCAGGCCAAGAGACCCAGTACTTC. Its protein is CSAIKAGQETQYF. J is TRBJ2-5 and V is TRBV20-1; no reliable D call. CDR1 DFQATT and CDR2 SNEGSKA come from the germline V gene (reference sequence). The CDR3 sequence is 13 residues long. The V gene lost 6 bases and the J gene lost 1 base, with 12 bases spanning the gap.

The CDR3, as DNA: TGTGCCAGCAGTTTTGGGTTTCGCGAGCAGTTCTTC. Residues: CASSFGFREQFF. This chain connects TRBV6-2 or TRBV6-3 to TRBJ2-1; D gene unclear. The CDR3 has 12 amino acids. Germline CDR1 MNHEY, CDR2 SVGEGT. V was pared by 4 bases and J by 10 bases, with 11 bases between.

This clonotype was found many times. The V and J genes are TRBV12-3 or TRBV12-4 and TRBJ1-2; 7 bases are a match to TRBD1. CDR3 length: 12 amino acids. The V and J ends lost 6 bases and 5 bases, in that order; junction bases with no gene match: 3. CDR3 loop: CASSATGYGYTF. CDR3 in DNA: TGTGCCAGCAGCGCGACAGGGTATGGCTACACCTTC.

The chain joins TRBV18 to TRBJ2-3; possibly TRBD2 for D (6 bases). V was shortened by 3 bases and J by 6 bases, with 13 bases between the two germline ends. CDR3 size: 14 residues. Germline loops: CDR1 KGHSH, CDR2 LQKENI. The CDR3 protein is CASSPLGLIDTQYF. In DNA, the CDR3 is TGTGCCAGCTCACCCCTGGGACTTATTGATACGCAGTATTTT.

This clonotype occurred a few times. J is TRBJ1-2 and V is TRBV2; D gene uncertain. CDR1 is SNHLY, CDR2 FYNNEI, per germline. The V gene lost 8 bases and the J gene lost 8 bases, with 15 bases spanning the gap. The CDR3 is 12 residues long. The CDR3 DNA follows: TGTGCCAGCCACCCGGGCGCGGGAGGCTACACCTTC. Protein product: CASHPGAGGYTF.

V gene TRBV11-1 combines with J gene TRBJ2-3; 8 nucleotides line up with TRBD1. Germline CDR1 and CDR2: SGHAT and FQDESV (reference sequence). The length of the CDR3 is 16 residues. V lost 5 bases, J lost 2 bases, and 9 bases stayed unmatched. The CDR3 loop reads CASSPMTGVYTDTQYF. CDR3 in DNA: TGTGCCAGCAGCCCCATGACAGGGGTGTACACAGATACGCAGTATTTT.

This clonotype was detected a few times. This chain joins TRBV12-3 or TRBV12-4 and TRBJ1-2; no clear D gene. V gave up 6 bases and J gave up 5 bases, with 10 bases separating them. The CDR3 length is 12 residues. The CDR3 region has the DNA TGTGCCAGCAGCCGATCGGGGTATGGCTACACCTTC. Protein: CASSRSGYGYTF.

V and J are TRBV29-1 and TRBJ1-4; TRBD1 agrees at 7 bases. CDR1 SQVTM and CDR2 ANQGSEA come from the germline V gene. The CDR3 is 13 residues long. The ends lost 6 bases at V and 7 bases at J; junction bases unmatched: 8. CDR3 sequence reads: CSVTGTASEKLFF. The CDR3 nucleotides are TGCAGCGTGACCGGGACAGCCAGTGAAAAACTGTTTTTT.

The chain has TRBV4-3 and TRBJ1-2; 8 positions agree with TRBD1. Trimming at V came to 4 bases and at J to 5 bases, leaving 18 bases not matched to a gene. This CDR3 is built from 18 residues. Germline V lookup: CDR1 LGHNA, CDR2 YSLEER. This CDR3 reads CASSLLWGQGAFGYGYTF. For the CDR3, the DNA is TGCGCCAGCAGCCTCCTTTGGGGGCAGGGGGCTTTCGGATATGGCTACACCTTC.

The chain couples TRBV29-1 to TRBJ1-2; 12 bases align to TRBD1. The CDR3 covers 15 residues. CDR1 and CDR2 (germline): SQVTM, ANQGSEA. V trimming: 0 bases; J trimming: 5 bases; junction bases outside the gene matches: 4. The CDR3 DNA reads as TGCAGCGTTGAAGATGGGGGACAGGGGGCTTATGGCTACACCTTC. Its translation is CSVEDGGQGAYGYTF.

The rearrangement links TRBV12-3 or TRBV12-4 to TRBJ2-7, with 8 bases lining up with TRBD1. V lost 6 bases to trimming and J lost 0 bases; unmatched junction nucleotides: 4. CDR3 length equals 14 residues. The CDR3 sequence is CASSDRGSSYEQYF. The CDR3 DNA reads as TGTGCCAGCAGCGACAGGGGTTCCTCCTACGAGCAGTACTTC.

The genes are TRBV7-7 and TRBJ2-3; D is perhaps TRBD2 (6 bases). Germline V lookup: CDR1 SSHAT, CDR2 FNYEAQ (reference sequence). V shed 0 bases and J shed 6 bases, with 13 bases lying between them. The CDR3 contains 15 residues. CDR3 in DNA: TGTGCCAGCAGCTTAGCGGAGACTAGTCATGATACGCAGTATTTT. Its translation: CASSLAETSHDTQYF. Complete variable domain (other parts from reference TRBV7-7 and TRBJ2-3): GAGVSQSPRYKVTKRGQDVTLRCDPISSHATLYWYQQALGQGPEFLTYFNYEAQPDKSGLPSDRFSAERPEGSISTLTIQRTEQRDSAMYRCASSLAETSHDTQYFGPGTRLTVL.

The sample holds a few counts of this clonotype. The J gene is TRBJ2-5, the V gene TRBV20-1; no clear D gene. The closer fit of TRBJ2-7 to the DNA end suggests the J call may be wrong. CDR1 DFQATT and CDR2 SNEGSKA come from the germline V gene (reference sequence). This CDR3 has 14 amino acids. CDR3 loop: CSARNVPVSYEQYF. The CDR3 DNA reads TGCAGTGCTAGGAATGTACCCGTCTCCTACGAGCAGTACTTC.

This chain connects TRBV29-1 to TRBJ2-3; D perhaps matches TRBD2 (5 bases). V lost 7 bases to trimming and J lost 1 base, with 12 bases between them. This CDR3 contains 13 residues. The germline V gene encodes CDR1 SQVTM and CDR2 ANQGSEA. This chain's CDR3 is CSARGHGTDTQYF. The CDR3 DNA reads as TGCAGCGCTCGAGGGCATGGCACAGATACGCAGTATTTT.

The chain has TRBV7-2 and TRBJ2-7; 9 bases are a match to TRBD2. CDR1 is SGHTA and CDR2 is FQGNSA in the germline V gene. V was clipped by 1 base and J by 10 bases; unmatched bases: 8. The CDR3 contains 14 residues. CDR3 region: CASSLGSLAGNQYF. The CDR3 DNA sequence: TGTGCCAGCAGCTTAGGCTCCCTAGCGGGGAATCAGTACTTC.

The chain carries TRBV7-9 and TRBJ2-7, with D hard to call. The CDR3 totals 15 residues. The V gene's germline CDR1 is SEHNR and CDR2 FQNEAQ (reference sequence). V was trimmed by 6 bases and J by 2 bases, leaving 17 bases between them. CDR3 in DNA: TGTGCCAGCAGTGCTGGGCGGCGAGAAGCCTACGAGCAGTACTTC. Translated, it gives CASSAGRREAYEQYF.

A word on this clonotype: Its ends do not fully match the called genes, so a read error is possible. This sequence joins TRBV4-3 and TRBJ2-7, with 7 bases identical to TRBD1. TRBJ2-5 matches the DNA end more closely, so the J call is doubtful. Germline V gene data show CDR1 as LGHNA and CDR2 as YSLEER. The CDR3 spans 16 residues. The CDR3 coding sequence is TGCGCCAGCAACCAAGACAGGGTTGGTTTTAGGGAGACCCAGTACTTC. Translation gives CASNQDRVGFRETQYF.

The CDR3 bases are TGTGCCAGCAGTTACTCGGGACAGGGAAATTCACCCCTCCACTTT. Encoded protein: CASSYSGQGNSPLHF. The chain joins TRBV6-5 to TRBJ1-6; 9 bases agree with TRBD1. V lost 0 bases to trimming and J lost 7 bases; unmatched junction nucleotides: 1. The CDR3 is 15 residues long. Germline CDR1 reads MNHEY; CDR2 reads SVGAGI.

This clonotype turned up a few times. The chain joins TRBV9 to TRBJ2-5; 9 bases are a match to TRBD2. J lost 0 bases, V lost 2 bases, and 5 bases had no gene match. Germline V gene lookup returns CDR1 SGDLS and CDR2 YYNGEE. The CDR3 extends over 16 amino acids. CDR3 amino acids: CASSVSGGSYQETQYF. The CDR3 bases are TGTGCCAGCAGCGTTAGCGGGGGTTCGTACCAAGAGACCCAGTACTTC.